This paragraph covers one T cell receptor (beta chain) sequence. Sequencing used immunoSEQ multiplex PCR; TCRdb keeps in-frame clones, though not all of them. This table holds tens of thousands of clones, over 75% found once. This specimen belongs to a study of blood T cell repertoires in COVID-19. The sample was peripheral blood. The TCR was taken from a woman between 40 and 50 years old with active COVID-19.

Here the CDR3 DNA reads TGTGCCAGTAGTATACGGACAGGGGGCACTGAAGCTTTCTTT. Translated: CASSIRTGGTEAFF. V is TRBV19 and J is TRBJ1-1; 10 nucleotides match TRBD1. The CDR3 spans 14 residues. In germline, CDR1 is LNHDA, CDR2 SQIVND (reference sequence). The J segment lost 4 bases and the V segment lost 2 bases, leaving 1 base of the junction unmatched.